These 22 T cell receptor beta chains were all obtained from the same sample, sequenced in a study of control samples from healthy donors and cancer patients. The assay was immunoSEQ multiplex PCR, and TCRdb's table has in-frame clones only and misses some. The table has roughly 130,000 clones, 85% to 95% seen once. Sequenced material: PBMCs. The source is a man aged 45 to 65 with head and neck cancer.

The V and J genes are TRBV7-8 and TRBJ1-5; D possibly corresponds to TRBD1 (6 bases). With 5 bases removed from V and 14 bases from J, the gap between germline ends came to 22 bases. Germline V CDR1 and CDR2: SGHVS, FQNEAQ. This CDR3 spans 14 amino acids. This CDR3 is CASSPPPPGDFKHF. The DNA of the CDR3 is TGTGCCAGCAGCCCCCCCCCACCAGGGGATTTCAAGCATTTT. Together with reference TRBV7-8 and TRBJ1-5, the CDR3 gives the full variable domain: GAGVSQSPRYKVAKRGQDVALRCDPISGHVSLFWYQQALGQGPEFLTYFQNEAQLDKSGLPSDRFFAERPEGSVSTLKIQRTQQEDSAVYLCASSPPPPGDFKHFGDGTRLSIL.

This clone appeared a single time. The chain is built from TRBV6-5 and TRBJ2-5, with D possibly matching TRBD2 (6 bases). Germline CDR1 is MNHEY and CDR2 is SVGAGI. V dropped 0 bases and J dropped 1 base, with 9 bases sitting between them. The CDR3 totals 15 residues. The CDR3 region is CASSYSMRGQETQYF. The CDR3, as DNA: TGTGCCAGCAGTTACTCGATGCGGGGCCAAGAGACCCAGTACTTC.

This sequence joins TRBV6-5 and TRBJ1-1; 9 positions agree with TRBD1. Germline assignment: CDR1 MNHEY and CDR2 SVGAGI. The length of the CDR3 is 15 residues. Trimming cost V 2 bases and J 4 bases; bases outside gene matches: 5. The DNA for the CDR3 is TGTGCCAGCAGTTACCGGACAGGGGATTTCACTGAAGCTTTCTTT. This gives the protein CASSYRTGDFTEAFF.

This chain uses TRBV13 with TRBJ2-2; TRBD2 agrees at 10 bases. Germline V gene data show CDR1 as PRHDT and CDR2 as FYEKMQ (reference sequence). The CDR3 has 17 amino acids. The V segment lost 5 bases and the J segment 5 bases; nucleotides outside the gene matches: 11. Here the CDR3 reads CASSTAPSGGVTGELFF. CDR3 bases: TGTGCCAGCAGCACCGCGCCGAGCGGGGGGGTAACCGGGGAGCTGTTTTTT.

V usage is TRBV29-1 and J usage is TRBJ1-1, with D maybe TRBD1 (5 bases). Trimming pared 4 bases from V and 1 base from J, leaving 28 bases between. The CDR3 totals 19 residues. Germline V CDR1 and CDR2: SQVTM, ANQGSEA. The CDR3 coding sequence is TGCAGCGTTGTTTCGCAACCGGGACCCAAGGGGACTGAGAACACTGAAGCTTTCTTT. It codes for CSVVSQPGPKGTENTEAFF.

V gene TRBV30 combines with J gene TRBJ2-7; TRBD2 aligns across 11 bases. Germline lookup yields CDR1 GTSNPN and CDR2 SVGIG (reference sequence). CDR3 length equals 14 residues. The V segment lost 1 base and the J segment 10 bases; nucleotides outside the gene matches: 9. The CDR3 region is CAWSAFLAGGLQYF. Here the CDR3 DNA reads TGTGCCTGGAGTGCCTTTCTAGCGGGGGGCCTCCAGTACTTC.

This clone was counted once. V usage is TRBV7-3 and J usage is TRBJ2-5; D not certain. The V end lost 2 bases, the J end lost 2 bases, and 12 bases lay between the germline ends. There are 15 residues in the CDR3. Germline V gene sequence: CDR1 SGHTA, CDR2 FQGTGA. CDR3 DNA sequence: TGTGCCAGCAGCTTACGGCCCTGGGGTCAAGAGACCCAGTACTTC. Amino acids: CASSLRPWGQETQYF.

The CDR3 DNA follows: TGTGCCAGCAGCCGGAAACCTCAGGGTACCACGTACCAAGAGACCCAGTACTTC. Translated: CASSRKPQGTTYQETQYF. The rearrangement links TRBV5-6 to TRBJ2-5, with TRBD1 as a possible D gene (5 bases). Trimming took off 4 bases at V and 0 bases at J, with 22 bases between the two ends. This CDR3 spans 18 amino acids. Germline V gives CDR1 SGHDT, CDR2 YYEEEE.

CDR3 DNA: TGTGCCAGCAGGAAGGACAGGTCGGCAGATACGCAGTATTTT. Translated, it gives CASRKDRSADTQYF. The rearrangement links TRBV6-6 to TRBJ2-3; 7 bases are shared with TRBD1. Trimming took 6 bases from V and 4 from J; bases not matched to a gene: 7. The CDR3 length is 14 residues. Germline CDR1 reads MNHNY; CDR2 reads SVGAGI (reference sequence).

The V call is TRBV5-4, the J call TRBJ2-1; tentative D call: TRBD1 (7 bases). V was pared by 0 bases and J by 15 bases, with 22 bases between. The CDR3 has 15 residues. Germline CDR1 is SGHNT and CDR2 is YYREEE (reference sequence). CDR3 sequence: CASSLGGAAEGDRFF. The CDR3 nucleotides are TGTGCCAGCAGCTTGGGGGGGGCGGCTGAAGGGGACAGGTTCTTC.

This rearrangement joins TRBV19 to TRBJ1-6; D is ambiguous. The CDR3 length is 16 residues. With 7 bases removed from V and 0 bases from J, the gap between germline ends came to 13 bases. CDR1 is LNHDA and CDR2 is SQIVND in the germline V gene (reference sequence). The CDR3 DNA reads as TGTGCCAGTAAAGTGTCAAGGAGCTCCTATAATTCACCCCTCCACTTT. It translates to CASKVSRSSYNSPLHF.

The rearrangement uses TRBV7-8 and TRBJ2-7; TRBD1 matches 7 bases. V was pared by 0 bases and J by 7 bases, with 9 bases of the junction left unmatched. The length of the CDR3 is 15 residues. CDR1 and CDR2 (germline): SGHVS, FQNEAQ. For the CDR3, the DNA is TGTGCCAGCAGCTTAGCGACAGGGTCAGGTCGGGAGCAGTACTTC. Translating gives CASSLATGSGREQYF.

The rearrangement joins TRBV27 to TRBJ2-7; 11 bases match TRBD2. The length of the CDR3 is 14 residues. CDR1 MNHEY and CDR2 SMNVEV come from the germline V gene (reference sequence). V was clipped by 5 bases and J by 3 bases; unmatched bases: 3. Written as DNA, the CDR3 is TGTGCCAGCAGTACCACTAGCGGGGGCTACGAGCAGTACTTC. Protein product: CASSTTSGGYEQYF.

This chain links TRBV28 with TRBJ2-7; 11 positions match TRBD1. The germline CDR1 and CDR2 sequences are MDHEN and SYDVKM. The CDR3 has 14 residues. The V segment lost 5 bases and the J segment 7 bases; nucleotides outside the gene matches: 7. The CDR3 loop is CASSGTGGLREQYF. In nucleotides, the CDR3 is TGTGCCAGCAGTGGGACAGGGGGTCTCAGGGAGCAGTACTTC.

The chain is built from TRBV5-1 and TRBJ2-1, with 7 positions matching TRBD1. The germline CDR1 and CDR2 sequences are SGHRS and YFSETQ. After removal of 2 bases from V and 8 bases from J, the junction contained 4 bases not matched to a gene. CDR3 length: 13 residues. CDR3 residues: CASSFRGNDEQFF. The CDR3 DNA reads as TGCGCCAGCAGCTTCAGGGGGAATGATGAGCAGTTCTTC. The full variable domain, completed using reference TRBV5-1 and TRBJ2-1, is KAGVTQTPRYLIKTRGQQVTLSCSPISGHRSVSWYQQTPGQGLQFLFEYFSETQRNKGNFPGRFSGRQFSNSRSEMNVSTLELGDSALYLCASSFRGNDEQFFGPGTRLTVL.

The rearrangement links TRBV4-1 to TRBJ1-1; D is possibly TRBD1 (5 bases). With 2 bases removed from V and 1 base from J, the gap between germline ends came to 17 bases. CDR1 is MGHRA, CDR2 YSYEKL, per germline. The CDR3 consists of 17 residues. CDR3 sequence reads: CASSQPGTETSNTEAFF. CDR3 sequence (DNA): TGCGCCAGCAGCCAACCTGGGACGGAAACTTCGAACACTGAAGCTTTCTTT.

The chain combines TRBV9 with TRBJ2-3, with D hard to call. With 5 bases removed from V and 1 base from J, the gap between germline ends came to 5 bases. The germline gives CDR1 SGDLS, CDR2 YYNGEE. This CDR3 spans 12 amino acids. CDR3 in amino acids: CASSPGTDTQYF. The CDR3 DNA is TGTGCCAGCAGTCCGGGCACAGATACGCAGTATTTT. Using reference TRBV9 and TRBJ2-3 for the parts outside the CDR3, the full variable domain is DSGVTQTPKHLITATGQRVTLRCSPRSGDLSVYWYQQSLDQGLQFLIQYYNGEERAKGNILERFSAQQFPDLHSELNLSSLELGDSALYFCASSPGTDTQYFGPGTRLTVL.

This clone was picked up many times. The chain recombines TRBV2 with TRBJ2-7; TRBD1 matches 7 bases. Germline V gives CDR1 SNHLY, CDR2 FYNNEI. J was trimmed by 4 bases and V by 10 bases; bases with no gene match: 13. CDR3 size: 14 residues. CDR3 sequence reads: CAIETRDRYYEQYF. The CDR3 bases are TGTGCCATTGAGACCCGGGACAGATATTACGAGCAGTACTTC.

The chain recombines TRBV5-6 with TRBJ1-2, with 8 bases fitting TRBD1. The germline gives CDR1 SGHDT, CDR2 YYEEEE. Losses at the gene ends were 4 bases for V and 7 bases for J; bases not matched to a gene: 18. This CDR3 contains 17 residues. The CDR3 DNA follows: TGTGCCAGCAGCGAACGACCCGGGCAGGGGGCCCGCGGTGGCTACACCTTC. Amino acids: CASSERPGQGARGGYTF. Full variable domain (remainder filled in from reference TRBV5-6 and TRBJ1-2): DAGVTQSPTHLIKTRGQQVTLRCSPKSGHDTVSWYQQALGQGPQFIFQYYEEEERQRGNFPDRFSGHQFPNYSSELNVNALLLGDSALYLCASSERPGQGARGGYTFGSGTRLTVV.

The genes are TRBV24-1 and TRBJ1-2; possibly TRBD1 for D (6 bases). In germline, CDR1 is KGHDR, CDR2 SFDVKD. This CDR3 is 14 amino acids long. Between the trimmed V and J ends, which lost 4 bases and 8 bases, there was a span of 16 bases. CDR3 sequence (DNA): TGTGCCACCAGTGACCATGACAGGAATTGGGGCTACACCTTC. Amino acids: CATSDHDRNWGYTF.

This chain connects TRBV6-4 to TRBJ1-1; 8 bases fit TRBD1. Germline-derived CDR1 and CDR2 are MRHNA and SNTAGT. CDR3 length: 14 residues. The V segment lost 5 bases and the J segment 4 bases; nucleotides outside the gene matches: 6. The CDR3 here is CASSRTGSVTEAFF. CDR3 sequence (DNA): TGTGCCAGCAGTAGGACAGGGTCTGTCACTGAAGCTTTCTTT.

The chain carries TRBV19 and TRBJ2-7; possible D gene TRBD2, 6 bases. The germline V and J ends were trimmed by 5 bases and 5 bases, with 13 bases remaining between them. Germline assignment: CDR1 LNHDA and CDR2 SQIVND (reference sequence). The CDR3 loop spans 13 amino acids. CDR3 DNA: TGTGCCAGTAGTTCATGGTCGGGGGACGAGCAGTACTTC. Protein: CASSSWSGDEQYF.